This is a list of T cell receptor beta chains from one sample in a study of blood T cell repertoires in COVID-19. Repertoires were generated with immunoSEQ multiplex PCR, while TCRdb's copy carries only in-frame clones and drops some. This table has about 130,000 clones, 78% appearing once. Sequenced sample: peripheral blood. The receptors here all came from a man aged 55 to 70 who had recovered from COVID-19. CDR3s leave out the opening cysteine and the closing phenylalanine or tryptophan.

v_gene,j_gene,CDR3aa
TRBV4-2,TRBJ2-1,ASRAQGAPNEQF
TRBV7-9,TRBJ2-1,ASSESMTRQF
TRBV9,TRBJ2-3,ASSVVGGSTDTQY
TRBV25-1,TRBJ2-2,ASSEYESGELF
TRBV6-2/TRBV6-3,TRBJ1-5,ASSYGQVAVWPQH
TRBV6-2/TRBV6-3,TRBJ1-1,ASSYLVEAF
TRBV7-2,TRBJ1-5,ASSSEYSNQPQH
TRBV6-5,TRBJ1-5,ASSYSGGASNQPQH
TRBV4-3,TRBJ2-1,ASSQEGGRTYNEQF
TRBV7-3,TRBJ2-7,ASRRWQASYEQY
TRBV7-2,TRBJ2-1,ASSFRLGGAYNEQF
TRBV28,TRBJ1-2,ASSLSSVGYT
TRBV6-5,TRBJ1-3,ASSTSIGNTIY
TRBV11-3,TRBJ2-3,ASSLGLRVAGGPDTQY
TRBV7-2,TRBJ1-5,ASSLDLTAGNQPQH
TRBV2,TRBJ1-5,ASSDLGQKAYSNQPQH
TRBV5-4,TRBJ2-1,ASSPDRGAQF
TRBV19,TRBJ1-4,ATSFGTGALKLF
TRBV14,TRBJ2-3,ASSIADRQY
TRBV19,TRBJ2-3,ASSMVSGGTGTQY
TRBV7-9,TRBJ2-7,ASSRSLAGGWYEQY
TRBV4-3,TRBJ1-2,ASSQGGGYT
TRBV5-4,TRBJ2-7,ASSLGYGTSAEQY
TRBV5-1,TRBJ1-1,ASSARGAEAF
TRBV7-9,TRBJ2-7,ASSDPTYEQY
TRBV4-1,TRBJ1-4,ASRLRGGGRPVNEKLF
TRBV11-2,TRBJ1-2,ASSPDRGDYGYT
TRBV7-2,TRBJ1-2,ASSVGQLPNYGYT
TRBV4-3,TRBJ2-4,ASSQERTSGGAKNIQY
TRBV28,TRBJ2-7,ASSSPGTGGYEQY
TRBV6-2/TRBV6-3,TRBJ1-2,ASSREGGLGYT
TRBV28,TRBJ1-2,ASRTGGYYGYT
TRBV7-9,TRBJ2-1,ASSGRHGASSYNEQF
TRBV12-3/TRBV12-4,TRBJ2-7,ASTLSRGTVF
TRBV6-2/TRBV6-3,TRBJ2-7,ASSYARFTGTGSYEQY
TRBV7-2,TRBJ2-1,ASSLVAGLNFNEQF
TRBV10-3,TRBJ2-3,AISSLATSTDTQY
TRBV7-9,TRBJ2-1,ASSSLSNEQF
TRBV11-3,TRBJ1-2,ASSLIRGKRAVYGYT
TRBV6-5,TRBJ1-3,ASSSLGGTIY
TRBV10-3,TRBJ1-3,AISGASGNTIY
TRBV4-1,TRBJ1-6,ASSQGTGPSPLH
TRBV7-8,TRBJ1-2,ASSLWIGGQDGYT
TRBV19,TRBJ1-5,ASRTTGPYQPQH
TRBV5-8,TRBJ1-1,ASSLGGSLLEAF
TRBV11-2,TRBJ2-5,ASSLGLAVETQY
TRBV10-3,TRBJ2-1,AISESGGFNNEQF
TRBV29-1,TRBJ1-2,SVGGTRGDYGYT
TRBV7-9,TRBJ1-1,ASSLETGTEAF
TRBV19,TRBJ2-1,ASSIARAGNEQF
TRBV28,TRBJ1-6,ASFKQGSSNSPLH
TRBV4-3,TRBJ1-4,ASSQTGKEKLF
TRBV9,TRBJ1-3,ASSVTGAGNTIY